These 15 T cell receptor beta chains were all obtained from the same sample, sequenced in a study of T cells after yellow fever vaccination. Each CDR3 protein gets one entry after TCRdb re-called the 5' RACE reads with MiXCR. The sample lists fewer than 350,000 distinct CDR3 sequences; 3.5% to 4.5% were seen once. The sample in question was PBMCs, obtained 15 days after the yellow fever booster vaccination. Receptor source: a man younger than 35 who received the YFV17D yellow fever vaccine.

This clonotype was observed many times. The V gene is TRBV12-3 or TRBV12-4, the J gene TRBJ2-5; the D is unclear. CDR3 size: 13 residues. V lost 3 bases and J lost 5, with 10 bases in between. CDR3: CASSFTQRETQYF. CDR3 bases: TGTGCCAGCAGTTTTACCCAAAGGGAGACCCAGTACTTC.

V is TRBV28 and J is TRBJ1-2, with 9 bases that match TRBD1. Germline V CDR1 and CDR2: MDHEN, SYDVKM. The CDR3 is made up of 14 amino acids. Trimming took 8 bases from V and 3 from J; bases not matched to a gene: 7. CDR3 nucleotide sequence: TGTGCCAGCGGGTTACAGGGGGCACACTATGGCTACACCTTC. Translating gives CASGLQGAHYGYTF.

CDR3 in DNA: TGTGCCAGCAGCCACCTGGGAAGCTACGAGCAGTACGTC. Protein sequence: CASSHLGSYEQYV. The rearrangement links TRBV28 to TRBJ2-7; no reliable D call. There are 13 residues in the CDR3. V was cut by 6 bases and J by 3 bases, with 12 bases left in between. The germline V gene has CDR1 MDHEN and CDR2 SYDVKM.

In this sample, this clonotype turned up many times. The CDR3 DNA sequence: TGTGCCAGCTCTTCCCAAGGAGGGACAGCGTACGTC. Translating it yields CASSSQGGTAYV. The V call is TRBV18, the J call TRBJ2-7; maybe TRBD1 (7 bases). Germline V lookup: CDR1 KGHSH, CDR2 LQKENI. Trimming shortened V by 6 bases and J by 12 bases, and 18 bases separated the two germline ends. There are 12 residues in the CDR3.

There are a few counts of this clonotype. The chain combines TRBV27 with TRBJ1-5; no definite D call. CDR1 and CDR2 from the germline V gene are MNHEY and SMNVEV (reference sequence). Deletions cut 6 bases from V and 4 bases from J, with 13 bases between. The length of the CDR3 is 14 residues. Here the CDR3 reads CASRNGGGNQPQHF. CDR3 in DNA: TGTGCCAGCAGAAACGGAGGAGGGAATCAGCCCCAGCATTTT.

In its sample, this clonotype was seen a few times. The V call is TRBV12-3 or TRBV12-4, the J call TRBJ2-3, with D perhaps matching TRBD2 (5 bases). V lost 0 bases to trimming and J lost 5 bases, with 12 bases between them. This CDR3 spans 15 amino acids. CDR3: CASSLAPRGVDTQYF. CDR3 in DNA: TGTGCCAGCAGTTTAGCGCCTCGGGGTGTAGATACGCAGTATTTT.

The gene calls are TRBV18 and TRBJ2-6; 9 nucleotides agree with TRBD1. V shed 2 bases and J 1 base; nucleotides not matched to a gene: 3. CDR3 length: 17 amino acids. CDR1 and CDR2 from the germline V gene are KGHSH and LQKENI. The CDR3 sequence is CASSPRDRVSGANVLTF. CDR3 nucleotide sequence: TGTGCCAGCTCACCAAGGGACAGGGTTTCTGGGGCCAACGTCCTGACTTTC. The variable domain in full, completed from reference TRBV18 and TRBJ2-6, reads NAGVMQNPRHLVRRRGQEARLRCSPMKGHSHVYWYRQLPEEGLKFMVYLQKENIIDESGMPKERFSAEFPKEGPSILRIQQVVRGDSAAYFCASSPRDRVSGANVLTFGAGSRLTVL.

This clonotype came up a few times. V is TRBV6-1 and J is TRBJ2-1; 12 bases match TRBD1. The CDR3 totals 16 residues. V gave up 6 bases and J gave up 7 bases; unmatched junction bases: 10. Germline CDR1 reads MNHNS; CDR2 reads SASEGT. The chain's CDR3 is CASSDIPGQGANEQFF. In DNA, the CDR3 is TGTGCCAGCAGCGACATACCGGGACAGGGGGCAAATGAGCAGTTCTTC.

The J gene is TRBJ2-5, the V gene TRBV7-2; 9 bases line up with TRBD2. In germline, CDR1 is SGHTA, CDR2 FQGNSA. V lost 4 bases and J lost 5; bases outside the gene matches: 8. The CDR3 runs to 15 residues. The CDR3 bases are TGTGCCAGCAGCTGGGCCTATACTAGCGGGGAGACCCAGTACTTC. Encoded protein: CASSWAYTSGETQYF.

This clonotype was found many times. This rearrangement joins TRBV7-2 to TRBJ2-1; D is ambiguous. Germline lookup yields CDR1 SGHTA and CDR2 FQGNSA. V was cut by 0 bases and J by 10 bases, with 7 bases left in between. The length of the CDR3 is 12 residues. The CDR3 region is CASSLAFQEQFF. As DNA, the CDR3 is TGTGCCAGCAGCTTAGCTTTCCAGGAGCAGTTCTTC.

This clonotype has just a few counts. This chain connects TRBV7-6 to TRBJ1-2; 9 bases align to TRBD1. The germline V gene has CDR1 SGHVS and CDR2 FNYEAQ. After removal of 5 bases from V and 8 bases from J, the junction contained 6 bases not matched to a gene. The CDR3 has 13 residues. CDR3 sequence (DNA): TGTGCCAGCAGCCAGAGACAGGGGGGAGGCTACACCTTC. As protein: CASSQRQGGGYTF.

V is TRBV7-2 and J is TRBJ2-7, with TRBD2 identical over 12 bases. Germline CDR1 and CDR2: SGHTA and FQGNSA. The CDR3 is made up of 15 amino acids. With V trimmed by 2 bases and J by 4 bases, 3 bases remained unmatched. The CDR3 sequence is CASSLQTSGGYEQYV. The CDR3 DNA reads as TGTGCCAGCAGCTTACAGACTAGCGGGGGTTACGAGCAGTACGTC.

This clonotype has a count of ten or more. The CDR3 DNA reads TGCGCCAGCAGCCAAGCTCGAATAGGGGGTGAAGCTTTCTTT. Its translation: CASSQARIGGEAFF. V and J are TRBV4-1 and TRBJ1-1; the D gene is possibly TRBD1 (6 bases). V was pared by 1 base and J by 7 bases, with 13 bases between. Per the germline V gene, CDR1 is MGHRA and CDR2 is YSYEKL. The CDR3 sequence is 14 residues long.

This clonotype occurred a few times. CDR3 region: CASSRRQTEAFF. The CDR3 DNA reads TGTGCCAGCAGCCGTCGACAGACGGAAGCTTTCTTT. The chain joins TRBV6-5 to TRBJ1-1; possible D gene TRBD1, 5 bases. The CDR3 loop spans 12 amino acids. Per the germline V gene, CDR1 is MNHEY and CDR2 is SVGAGI. V was cut by 6 bases and J by 8 bases, with 13 bases left in between.

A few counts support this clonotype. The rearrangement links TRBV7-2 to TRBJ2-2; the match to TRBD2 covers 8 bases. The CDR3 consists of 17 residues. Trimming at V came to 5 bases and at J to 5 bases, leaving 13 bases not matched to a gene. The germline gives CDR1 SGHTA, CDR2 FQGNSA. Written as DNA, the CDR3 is TGTGCCAGCAGCACCCGTCGGGGGGGGCCGATTACCGGGGAGCTGTTTTTT. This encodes CASSTRRGGPITGELFF.